One sample yielded the 8 T cell receptor beta chains listed below, sequenced in a study of CD8 T cells in ankylosing spondylitis (dated by TCRdb to between 2016 and 2019). The library was prepared using 5' RACE. TCRdb names Illumina HiSeq 2500 as the instrument used. TCRdb took the public reads, trimmed them with fastp at Q25, ran MiXCR for clone calling and kept in-frame beta chains. Rows are combined by CDR3 protein, so each entry shows the most common genes and DNA. Counted in this sample were about 340,000 distinct CDR3 sequences; approximately 20% of them appeared once. 10% to 15% of the sample goes to the ten largest clones. Material: blood, either unsorted or a sorted T cell fraction (not recorded which). The receptors derive from a male donor with ankylosing spondylitis or in good health (not recorded which).

This clonotype has just a few counts. The V and J genes are TRBV4-1 and TRBJ2-2; D is perhaps TRBD1 (6 bases). There are 14 residues in the CDR3. CDR1 and CDR2 (germline): MGHRA, YSYEKL. V was clipped by 1 base and J by 5 bases, with 8 bases between them. CDR3 amino acids: CASSQGQATGELFF. CDR3 sequence (DNA): TGCGCCAGCAGCCAAGGACAGGCTACCGGGGAGCTGTTTTTT.

V is TRBV29-1 and J is TRBJ2-7; D unclear. V lost 6 bases and J lost 6, with 15 bases in between. There are 12 residues in the CDR3. The germline V gene has CDR1 SQVTM and CDR2 ANQGSEA. The CDR3 sequence: CSVRTESGEQYF. As DNA, the CDR3 is TGCAGCGTCCGGACGGAATCGGGCGAGCAGTACTTC.

This clonotype was found many times. V gene TRBV12-3 or TRBV12-4 combines with J gene TRBJ2-5, with 8 bases matching TRBD1. Losses at the gene ends were 6 bases for V and 5 bases for J; bases not matched to a gene: 5. This CDR3 contains 13 residues. CDR3 in DNA: TGTGCCAGCAGCGACAGGGGAAAGGAGACCCAGTACTTC. This encodes CASSDRGKETQYF.

The chain is built from TRBV2 and TRBJ2-1, with a tentative D call TRBD2 (5 bases). Germline CDR1 reads SNHLY; CDR2 reads FYNNEI. The CDR3 totals 11 residues. Trimming stripped 6 bases from V and 15 bases from J, with 15 bases between. In DNA, the CDR3 is TGTGCCAGCAGGGACTCCTTCGCGGGGTTCTTC. Protein sequence: CASRDSFAGFF.

CDR3: CAISEPAQGGYEQYF. The CDR3 DNA follows: TGTGCCATCAGTGAACCCGCTCAGGGCGGGTACGAGCAGTACTTC. The chain carries TRBV10-3 and TRBJ2-7, with D perhaps matching TRBD1 or TRBD2 (5 bases each). Germline CDR1 reads ENHRY; CDR2 reads SYGVKD. CDR3 size: 15 residues. V lost 3 bases and J lost 4, with 16 bases in between.

This clonotype turned up a few times. The chain employs TRBV10-3 and TRBJ2-3; TRBD2 matches at 9 bases. This CDR3 is 16 amino acids long. Germline CDR1 and CDR2: ENHRY and SYGVKD. The V and J ends lost 4 bases and 4 bases, in that order; junction bases with no gene match: 9. The CDR3 spells CAISGQGGGAADTQYF. The CDR3, as DNA: TGTGCCATCAGTGGGCAAGGCGGGGGGGCTGCAGATACGCAGTATTTT.

To note about this clonotype: One end of the junction does not line up with germline, which may come from a read error. V usage is TRBV7-8 and J usage is TRBJ2-5; TRBD1 aligns across 7 bases. The germline CDR1 and CDR2 sequences are SGHVS and FQNEAQ. The CDR3 sequence is 17 residues long. CDR3 region: CASSWNPRQGVQETQYF. As DNA, the CDR3 is TGTGCTAGCAGCTGGAACCCGAGACAGGGAGTACAAGAGACCCAGTACTTC.

The rearrangement links TRBV18 to TRBJ2-7, with D maybe TRBD2 (6 bases). This CDR3 is 15 amino acids long. V dropped 2 bases and J dropped 4 bases, with 15 bases sitting between them. Germline V gene data show CDR1 as KGHSH and CDR2 as LQKENI. The CDR3 DNA reads TGTGCCAGCTCACCATTCGGGAGTGGGGAGTACGAGCAGTACTTC. Translation gives CASSPFGSGEYEQYF.